This TCR beta chain was sequenced for a study of response to subunit inactivated influenza vaccine. The germline V and J ends were trimmed by 4 bases and 3 bases, with 13 bases remaining between them. Germline V gene lookup returns CDR1 SGHRS and CDR2 YFSETQ. The CDR3 is 14 amino acids. TCRdb re-derived calls from the RT-PCR reads in MiXCR, one entry per CDR3 protein. The profile shows over 150,000 distinct CDR3 sequences, approximately 10% of them singletons. This clonotype occurred many times. The material was non-naive T cells sorted from PBMCs, obtained roughly 45 days after vaccination. The receptor was isolated from a man aged 50-59 years who received an inactivated influenza vaccine. The chain combines TRBV5-1 with TRBJ2-5; weak D call: TRBD1 (5 bases). The CDR3 DNA is TGCGCCAGCAGCCCCCACCTGACAGAAGAGACCCAGTACTTC. It is translated as CASSPHLTEETQYF.